Listed here are 22 T cell receptor beta chains from one sample, sequenced in a study of blood T cell repertoires in COVID-19. Clones were sequenced by immunoSEQ multiplex PCR, and TCRdb holds only the in-frame ones, with some missing. The sample shows 300,000 to 400,000 clones, around 87% of them seen only once. Sequencing was done on a sample of peripheral blood. Receptor source: a woman between 50 and 59 years old with COVID-19, enrolled during active disease.

The genes are TRBV14 and TRBJ1-2; 9 bases are a match to TRBD1. Germline V lookup: CDR1 SGHDN, CDR2 FVKESK. The CDR3 is 14 amino acids. V was clipped by 4 bases and J by 6 bases; unmatched bases: 6. CDR3 bases: TGTGCCAGCAGCCCCCGGGACAGGGAGAATGGCTACACCTTC. It translates to CASSPRDRENGYTF.

The chain employs TRBV21-1 and TRBJ2-7; the tabulated D call, TRBD1, remains unverified against the DNA. TRBV21-1 is reported as a pseudogene. The CDR3 covers 14 residues. Here the CDR3 DNA reads TGTGCCAGCAGCCCTGGGACACCATCCTACGAGCAGTACTTC. This gives the protein CASSPGTPSYEQYF.

The rearrangement joins TRBV30 to TRBJ2-7, with TRBD1 matching 10 bases. The CDR3 runs 17 residues. V lost 0 bases, J lost 7 bases, and 15 bases stayed unmatched. Germline V CDR1 and CDR2: GTSNPN, SVGIG (reference sequence). CDR3 sequence reads: CAWSVYRVGQGVGEQYF. CDR3 sequence (DNA): TGTGCCTGGAGTGTATACAGGGTTGGACAGGGGGTGGGGGAGCAGTACTTC. Filled out from reference TRBV30 and TRBJ2-7, the complete variable domain reads SQTIHQWPATLVQPVGSPLSLECTVEGTSNPNLYWYRQAAGRGLQLLFYSVGIGQISSEVPQNLSASRPQDRQFILSSKKLLLSDSGFYLCAWSVYRVGQGVGEQYFGPGTRLTVT.

The V gene is TRBV18, the J gene TRBJ2-1; possibly TRBD1 for D (6 bases). CDR1 and CDR2 (germline): KGHSH, LQKENI. With 0 bases removed from V and 6 bases from J, the gap between germline ends came to 18 bases. The CDR3 is 17 amino acids. For the CDR3, the DNA is TGTGCCAGCTCACCACCTCCTTCGGACAGCCCTCGCAATGAGCAGTTCTTC. Amino acids: CASSPPPSDSPRNEQFF. Full variable domain (outside the CDR3, taken from reference TRBV18 and TRBJ2-1): NAGVMQNPRHLVRRRGQEARLRCSPMKGHSHVYWYRQLPEEGLKFMVYLQKENIIDESGMPKERFSAEFPKEGPSILRIQQVVRGDSAAYFCASSPPPSDSPRNEQFFGPGTRLTVL.

The chain has TRBV10-3 and TRBJ1-2; D uncertain. The germline V gene encodes CDR1 ENHRY and CDR2 SYGVKD. This CDR3 comprises 15 residues. Trimming stripped 2 bases from V and 8 bases from J, with 18 bases between. The CDR3 sequence: CAISEGLGILRGYTF. CDR3 coding DNA: TGTGCCATCAGTGAGGGACTAGGTATTCTTCGGGGCTACACCTTC.

The rearrangement joins TRBV18 to TRBJ1-1; perhaps TRBD1 as D (5 bases). CDR1 is KGHSH, CDR2 LQKENI, per germline. The CDR3 contains 15 residues. The V and J ends lost 1 base and 6 bases respectively, with 15 bases between them. CDR3 residues: CASSPRLGDWAEAFF. The CDR3 bases are TGTGCCAGCTCACCACGTTTAGGGGATTGGGCTGAAGCTTTCTTT. The full variable domain, its missing parts supplied by reference TRBV18 and TRBJ1-1, is NAGVMQNPRHLVRRRGQEARLRCSPMKGHSHVYWYRQLPEEGLKFMVYLQKENIIDESGMPKERFSAEFPKEGPSILRIQQVVRGDSAAYFCASSPRLGDWAEAFFGQGTRLTVV.

This sequence joins TRBV7-9 and TRBJ1-3, with TRBD1 matching over 12 bases. V lost 4 bases and J lost 4; bases outside the gene matches: 11. The length of the CDR3 is 18 residues. Germline CDR1 and CDR2: SEHNR and FQNEAQ (reference sequence). The CDR3 coding sequence is TGTGCCAGCAGCTCGAACTCGGGACAGGGGGCGCCCGGAAACACCATATATTTT. It codes for CASSSNSGQGAPGNTIYF.

V usage is TRBV5-6 and J usage is TRBJ2-5; maybe TRBD2 (5 bases). The V gene lost 4 bases and the J gene lost 3 bases, with 16 bases spanning the gap. The CDR3 totals 15 residues. Germline V gives CDR1 SGHDT, CDR2 YYEEEE. In nucleotides, the CDR3 is TGTGCCAGCAGCCTGGGCAGGAGGAACAAAGAGACCCAGTACTTC. This encodes CASSLGRRNKETQYF.

The V gene is TRBV4-2, the J gene TRBJ1-3; 7 bases are shared with TRBD1. CDR1 is LGHNA and CDR2 is YNFKEQ in the germline V gene. The trim removed 3 bases at V and 0 bases at J, leaving 8 bases unmatched. This CDR3 spans 17 amino acids. CDR3 nucleotides: TGTGCCAGCAGCCAGCCTAGACAGGGAACCTCTGGAAACACCATATATTTT. It codes for CASSQPRQGTSGNTIYF.

The chain recombines TRBV6-2 or TRBV6-3 with TRBJ2-7; D is undetermined. This CDR3 comprises 12 residues. Per germline, CDR1 MNHEY and CDR2 SVGEGT. The germline V and J ends were trimmed by 4 bases and 3 bases, with 7 bases remaining between them. The CDR3 loop is CASSFPVYEQYF. The CDR3, as DNA: TGTGCCAGCAGTTTCCCCGTCTACGAGCAGTACTTC.

Regarding this clone: The junction and the germline gene differ at one end; a read error may be behind it. J is TRBJ2-3 and V is TRBV7-7; 10 bases align to TRBD2. This CDR3 comprises 16 residues. Germline V gives CDR1 SSHAT, CDR2 FNYEAQ (reference sequence). CDR3 coding DNA: TGTGCTAGCAGCTTCGGGGCTAGCGGGGGTATTGATACGCAGTATTTT. It is translated as CASSFGASGGIDTQYF.

The chain recombines TRBV9 with TRBJ1-2; TRBD1 aligns across 11 bases. Germline assignment: CDR1 SGDLS and CDR2 YYNGEE. V lost 3 bases to trimming and J lost 3 bases; unmatched junction nucleotides: 1. The CDR3 loop spans 14 amino acids. The CDR3 region is CASSGTGGDYGYTF. The CDR3 DNA sequence: TGTGCCAGCAGCGGGACAGGGGGCGACTATGGCTACACCTTC.

The V call is TRBV15, the J call TRBJ2-2, with unresolved D. V lost 2 bases, J lost 5 bases, and 9 bases lay in between. CDR3 length: 14 amino acids. CDR1 and CDR2 (germline): LNHNV, YYDKDF (reference sequence). In DNA, the CDR3 is TGTGCCACCAGCAGAACCTCTAGAACCGGGGAGCTGTTTTTT. Its translation: CATSRTSRTGELFF.

The chain couples TRBV6-5 to TRBJ1-2; 9 bases align to TRBD1. Germline V gives CDR1 MNHEY, CDR2 SVGAGI. The CDR3 has 13 amino acids. J was trimmed by 4 bases and V by 6 bases; bases with no gene match: 3. The CDR3 loop is CASRLTGGYGYTF. CDR3 DNA sequence: TGTGCCAGCAGGCTGACAGGGGGCTATGGCTACACCTTC.

The chain uses TRBV10-3 and TRBJ2-2; TRBD2 matches 8 bases. Germline V CDR1 and CDR2: ENHRY, SYGVKD. With 6 bases clipped from V and 6 bases from J, the junction kept 9 bases outside the gene matches. CDR3 length equals 15 residues. The DNA of the CDR3 is TGTGCCATCAGGATGGGGACTAGGGTCGCCGGGGAGCTGTTTTTT. Translation gives CAIRMGTRVAGELFF.

The rearrangement uses TRBV7-2 and TRBJ2-7; D possibly corresponds to TRBD1 (6 bases). V lost 5 bases, J lost 3 bases, and 11 bases lay in between. The V gene's germline CDR1 is SGHTA and CDR2 FQGNSA. The length of the CDR3 is 13 residues. The CDR3 DNA sequence: TGTGCCAGCAGCGCAGGACAGCGCTACGAGCAGTACTTC. Translated, it gives CASSAGQRYEQYF.

V and J are TRBV21-1 and TRBJ2-1; no DNA check was done on the table's D call, TRBD2. TRBV21-1 is a documented pseudogene. The CDR3 runs to 16 residues. The CDR3 here is CARKRGLAGVNNEQFF. DNA for the CDR3: TGTGCCAGGAAACGCGGACTAGCGGGAGTGAACAATGAGCAGTTCTTC.

The chain is built from TRBV6-5 and TRBJ1-1; the D gene is possibly TRBD1 (6 bases). The V and J ends lost 0 bases and 1 base respectively, with 9 bases between them. The CDR3 has 15 amino acids. Germline CDR1 is MNHEY and CDR2 is SVGAGI. The CDR3 here is CASSYSGQANTEAFF. Here the CDR3 DNA reads TGTGCCAGCAGTTACTCGGGACAAGCGAACACTGAAGCTTTCTTT.

This clone was observed once. V is TRBV6-5 and J is TRBJ2-5, with 7 bases aligning to TRBD2. Losses at the gene ends were 0 bases for V and 4 bases for J; bases not matched to a gene: 5. Looked up from germline, CDR1 is MNHEY and CDR2 is SVGAGI. The CDR3 has 15 residues. The CDR3 spells CASSYSGGSTETQYF. Written as DNA, the CDR3 is TGTGCCAGCAGTTACTCAGGCGGGAGTACAGAGACCCAGTACTTC.

The chain joins TRBV23-1 to TRBJ1-4; 7 nucleotides align to TRBD1. TRBV23-1 is noted as an ORF with a role that remains uncertain. The trim removed 8 bases at V and 3 bases at J, leaving 6 bases unmatched. CDR3 length: 14 residues. CDR3 protein: CASRTQGANEKLFF. CDR3 bases: TGCGCCAGCCGGACTCAGGGGGCTAATGAAAAACTGTTTTTT.

This sequence joins TRBV6-5 and TRBJ2-3, with TRBD1 matching 9 bases. V was clipped by 6 bases and J by 4 bases; unmatched bases: 8. Germline CDR1 is MNHEY and CDR2 is SVGAGI. This CDR3 contains 15 residues. Here the CDR3 DNA reads TGTGCCAGCAGGAAGGGACAGGGACTCTCAGATACGCAGTATTTT. Its translation: CASRKGQGLSDTQYF.

The chain recombines TRBV6-5 with TRBJ1-1; TRBD1 aligns across 8 bases. With 0 bases clipped from V and 1 base from J, the junction kept 4 bases outside the gene matches. CDR1 and CDR2 from the germline V gene are MNHEY and SVGAGI. The CDR3 runs to 16 residues. The CDR3 nucleotides read TGTGCCAGCAGTTACTCGGCGGACAGGGAGAACACTGAAGCTTTCTTT. Its translation is CASSYSADRENTEAFF.